The T cell receptor beta chain described here comes from a study of T cell repertoires in cytomegalovirus infection. About the study: CMV infection and matching HLA type were both indicated by public TCR beta signatures.

About this clonotype: Antigen: not known.

Study findings and constraints: Carriers of CMV plus the relevant HLA were identified by cumulative public TCR beta family frequency. HLA-C-restricted CMV clonotypes gave the most frequent clonotype in two of eight donors.

TCRdb analysed the reads with MiXCR anew, one entry per CDR3 protein. The data hold approximately 120,000 distinct CDR3 sequences, with 29% observed a single time. The TCR was taken from a human donor in good health (CMV status not recorded). Some clones in this sample may be carry-over from other donors' samples. The starting material was CD8+ T cells from cultured PBMCs, obtained from culture after CMV antigen stimulation.

Written as DNA, the CDR3 is TGTGCCAGCAGCCGGGCCGTTTGGAGGGGGCGAGAGACCCAGTACTTC. It encodes CASSRAVWRGRETQYF. V usage is TRBV11-2 and J usage is TRBJ2-5; the D gene is possibly TRBD1 (7 bases). CDR1 and CDR2 from the germline V gene are SGHAT and FQNNGV. Trimming took off 5 bases at V and 4 bases at J, with 20 bases between the two ends. The length of the CDR3 is 16 residues.